Below are 14 T cell receptor beta chains sequenced from a single sample in a study of OX40 agonist ivuxolimab in advanced cancers. TCRdb keeps only in-frame clones here, not all; method: immunoSEQ multiplex PCR. The table lists over 60,000 clones, around 89% of them singletons. The starting material was CD4+ or CD8+ T cells sorted from blood, obtained in a trial of the OX40 agonist ivuxolimab. Receptors were obtained from an adult with an advanced solid tumor such as melanoma, head and neck, liver or kidney cancer.

This chain links TRBV7-9 with TRBJ2-3; 8 bases line up with TRBD1. Trimming took 5 bases from V and 2 from J; bases not matched to a gene: 3. The CDR3 is made up of 14 amino acids. CDR1 is SEHNR, CDR2 FQNEAQ, per germline (reference sequence). Written as DNA, the CDR3 is TGTGCCAGCAGCCCGGGACAGGACACAGATACGCAGTATTTT. It translates to CASSPGQDTDTQYF.

This clone turned up a few times. This chain joins TRBV7-8 and TRBJ1-4; D is ambiguous. This CDR3 is built from 14 residues. CDR1 is SGHVS and CDR2 is FQNEAQ in the germline V gene. Trimming took 2 bases from V and 5 from J, leaving 9 bases between them. The CDR3 region is CASSLIAMNEKLFF. CDR3 coding DNA: TGTGCCAGCAGCTTAATTGCGATGAATGAAAAACTGTTTTTT.

This rearrangement joins TRBV5-1 to TRBJ1-5, with D unresolved. The CDR3 loop spans 12 amino acids. The germline gives CDR1 SGHRS, CDR2 YFSETQ. Trimming shortened V by 4 bases and J by 6 bases, and 8 bases separated the two germline ends. CDR3 amino acids: CASSADGQPQHF. The DNA for the CDR3 is TGCGCCAGCAGCGCGGACGGTCAGCCCCAGCATTTT.

The genes are TRBV29-1 and TRBJ2-7; the D is unclear. Germline CDR1 reads SQVTM; CDR2 reads ANQGSEA. V shed 1 base and J shed 7 bases, with 5 bases lying between them. The CDR3 is 10 amino acids. The CDR3 loop is CSVEVGEQYF. CDR3 coding DNA: TGCAGCGTTGAAGTGGGAGAGCAGTACTTC.

V and J are TRBV7-9 and TRBJ2-4, with a tentative D call TRBD2 (5 bases). V lost 2 bases, J lost 9 bases, and 17 bases lay in between. The germline V gene has CDR1 SEHNR and CDR2 FQNEAQ (reference sequence). The CDR3 is made up of 15 amino acids. CDR3 sequence reads: CASSLFAPSGGIQYF. CDR3 nucleotide sequence: TGTGCCAGCAGCTTATTCGCCCCGTCCGGAGGCATTCAGTACTTC.

The rearrangement uses TRBV5-4 and TRBJ1-1, with a possible D match to TRBD1 (5 bases). CDR3 length: 14 amino acids. Trimming took off 1 base at V and 8 bases at J, with 15 bases between the two ends. From germline, CDR1 is SGHNT and CDR2 YYREEE (reference sequence). In nucleotides, the CDR3 is TGTGCCAGCAGCTTGCAAGGGGCGATGGCAGAAGCTTTCTTT. Its translation: CASSLQGAMAEAFF.

The table lists this clone with a few counts. V usage is TRBV6-1 and J usage is TRBJ1-5; D is uncertain. From germline, CDR1 is MNHNS and CDR2 SASEGT. V was cut by 1 base and J by 1 base, with 11 bases left in between. The CDR3 has 16 residues. The CDR3 reads CASSEGLGVSNQPQHF. CDR3 nucleotide sequence: TGTGCCAGCAGTGAAGGCCTCGGAGTGAGCAATCAGCCCCAGCATTTT.

The V gene is TRBV2, the J gene TRBJ2-7; D is ambiguous. The ends were cut back, 3 bases at V and 3 bases at J, with 3 bases in the middle. Germline V gene data show CDR1 as SNHLY and CDR2 as FYNNEI. The CDR3 extends over 11 amino acids. CDR3 region: CASSEVYEQYF. CDR3 DNA: TGTGCCAGCAGTGAGGTCTACGAGCAGTACTTC.

V gene TRBV7-9 combines with J gene TRBJ2-5; TRBD1 matches 10 bases. Trimming removed 8 bases from V and 4 bases from J; junction bases left unmatched: 10. Per germline, CDR1 SEHNR and CDR2 FQNEAQ (reference sequence). This CDR3 has 15 residues. CDR3 in amino acids: CASPPPGQGIETQYF. The CDR3 nucleotides are TGTGCCAGCCCCCCTCCGGGACAGGGGATAGAGACCCAGTACTTC. Complete variable domain (other parts from reference TRBV7-9 and TRBJ2-5): DTGVSQNPRHKITKRGQNVTFRCDPISEHNRLYWYRQTLGQGPEFLTYFQNEAQLEKSRLLSDRFSAERPKGSFSTLEIQRTEQGDSAMYLCASPPPGQGIETQYFGPGTRLLVL.

The V gene is TRBV25-1, the J gene TRBJ2-1, with 7 bases aligning to TRBD1. Germline loops: CDR1 MGHDK, CDR2 SYGVNS. Germline trimming cut 5 bases from V and 0 bases from J; bases unmatched to any gene: 7. CDR3 length equals 16 residues. CDR3 residues: CASSQRGGGSYNEQFF. CDR3 sequence (DNA): TGTGCCAGCAGTCAACGAGGGGGCGGCTCCTACAATGAGCAGTTCTTC.

The genes are TRBV28 and TRBJ2-6, with D perhaps TRBD2 (6 bases). Trimming stripped 6 bases from V and 0 bases from J, with 18 bases between. Germline CDR1 and CDR2: MDHEN and SYDVKM. The CDR3 has 18 residues. The CDR3 spells CASSTGRGPYSGANVLTF. The CDR3 DNA reads TGTGCCAGCAGCACCGGGCGGGGACCCTACTCTGGGGCCAACGTCCTGACTTTC.

V gene TRBV7-3 combines with J gene TRBJ2-5; a weak D match, TRBD1 (5 bases). Germline V gene sequence: CDR1 SGHTA, CDR2 FQGTGA. This CDR3 has 13 residues. The V gene lost 2 bases and the J gene lost 3 bases, with 7 bases spanning the gap. The CDR3 DNA follows: TGTGCCAGCAGCTTAGGGGCAGAAGAGACCCAGTACTTC. Protein: CASSLGAEETQYF.

This sequence joins TRBV10-3 and TRBJ2-3; the match to TRBD2 covers 9 bases. The germline gives CDR1 ENHRY, CDR2 SYGVKD. The CDR3 runs 18 residues. Trimming removed 4 bases from V and 3 bases from J; junction bases left unmatched: 14. DNA of the CDR3: TGTGCCATCAGTGGGCTAGCGGGACTGCCAGGGATAACAGATACGCAGTATTTT. Its protein is CAISGLAGLPGITDTQYF.

The V call is TRBV10-3, the J call TRBJ1-1; D remains unclear. The CDR3 covers 14 residues. The V gene lost 5 bases and the J gene lost 0 bases, with 10 bases spanning the gap. Germline CDR1 ENHRY, CDR2 SYGVKD. CDR3 residues: CAISPPGLNTEAFF. The CDR3 coding sequence is TGTGCCATCAGTCCCCCGGGGTTGAACACTGAAGCTTTCTTT.